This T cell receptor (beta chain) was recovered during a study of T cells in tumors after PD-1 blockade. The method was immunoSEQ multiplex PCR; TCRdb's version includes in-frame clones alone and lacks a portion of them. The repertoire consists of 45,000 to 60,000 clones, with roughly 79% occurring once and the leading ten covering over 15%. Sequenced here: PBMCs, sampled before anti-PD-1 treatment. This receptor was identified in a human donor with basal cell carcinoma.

Here the CDR3 reads CASSDRAGGQETQYF. The CDR3 DNA reads TGTGCCAGCAGCGACAGGGCGGGGGGGCAGGAGACCCAGTACTTC. The genes are TRBV6-6 and TRBJ2-5; 9 bases align to TRBD2. This CDR3 region has 15 residues. CDR1 and CDR2 from the germline V gene are MNHNY and SVGAGI (reference sequence). J lost 5 bases, V lost 6 bases, and 10 bases had no gene match.